This T cell receptor (beta chain) was recovered during a study of control samples from healthy donors and cancer patients. Clones were read by immunoSEQ multiplex PCR, and TCRdb kept only the in-frame ones, dropping some. This sample has fewer than 500,000 clones; 75% to 95% occur once, and the top ten carry roughly 6.4%. This clonotype was sampled from a man in his forties with head and neck cancer. The sequencing sample was made of PBMCs.

Written as DNA, the CDR3 is TGCGCCAGCAGTGAGAGAGGGACGGATCTGACCTACGAGCAGTACTTC. Its translation is CASSERGTDLTYEQYF. The rearrangement links TRBV10-2 to TRBJ2-7; D could derive from TRBD1 or TRBD2 (5 bases each). Germline CDR1 and CDR2: WSHSY and SAAADI. V was trimmed by 2 bases and J by 2 bases, leaving 16 bases between them. The CDR3 has 16 amino acids.